This entry concerns a single TCR beta chain. Time point defined: peripheral blood 6 weeks after treatment start. Patients were diagnosed with urothelial carcinoma, either locally advanced or metastatic. Germline V gene data show CDR1 as SGHDN and CDR2 as FVKESK. The V and J ends lost 4 bases and 2 bases, in that order; junction bases with no gene match: 12. The CDR3 is 17 residues long. These data come from a study of PD-L1 blockade in urothelial cancer. Study-wide context: Starting in the mid-2010s, patients were given atezolizumab (1,200 mg intravenously every 3 weeks). Blood was analyzed 3 weeks (second dose) and 6 weeks after treatment start.

Sequencing was performed with immunoSEQ multiplex PCR; in TCRdb, only in-frame clones are kept and a portion is missing. The data show 65,000 to 85,000 clones, around 90% seen once. The receptor was derived from an elderly woman with urothelial cancer. Here the sequenced sample was PBMCs, taken around atezolizumab (anti-PD-L1) treatment. The V gene is TRBV14, the J gene TRBJ1-1; 8 nucleotides line up with TRBD1. The CDR3 region is CASSLSQGANVNTEAFF. DNA of the CDR3: TGTGCCAGCAGCCTATCTCAGGGGGCTAACGTAAACACTGAAGCTTTCTTT.